This TCR beta chain appears in the sequencing data of a study of blood T cell repertoires in COVID-19. CDR1 MNHEY and CDR2 SMNVEV come from the germline V gene (reference sequence). Trimming cost V 2 bases and J 6 bases; bases outside gene matches: 2. This CDR3 region has 15 residues. Clones were read by immunoSEQ multiplex PCR, and TCRdb kept only the in-frame ones, dropping some. The top ten hold approximately 4% of the sample, which has approximately 250,000 clones, about 90% seen once. V and J are TRBV27 and TRBJ1-6; 9 nucleotides line up with TRBD1. This clonotype originated in a woman aged 25 to 39 with acute COVID-19. The source material was PBMCs or T cells enriched from blood (not recorded which). The CDR3 is CASSLTGGFNSPLHF. DNA for the CDR3: TGTGCCAGCAGTTTAACAGGGGGCTTTAATTCACCCCTCCACTTT.